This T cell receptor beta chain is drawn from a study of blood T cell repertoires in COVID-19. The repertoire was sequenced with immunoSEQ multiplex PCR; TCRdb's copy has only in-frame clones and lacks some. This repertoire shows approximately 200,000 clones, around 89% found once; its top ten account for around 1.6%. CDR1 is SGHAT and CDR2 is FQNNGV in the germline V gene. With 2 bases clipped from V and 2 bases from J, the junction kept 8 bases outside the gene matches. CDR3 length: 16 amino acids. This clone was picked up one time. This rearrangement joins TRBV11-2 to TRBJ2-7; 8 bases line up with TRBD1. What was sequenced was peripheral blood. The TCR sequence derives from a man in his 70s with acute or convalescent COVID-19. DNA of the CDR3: TGTGCCAGCAGCTTAAGCCAGGGGGCAGGAACCTACGAGCAGTACTTC. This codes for CASSLSQGAGTYEQYF.